Shown below are 10 T cell receptor beta chains from a single sample sequenced in a study of regulatory T cells in long-lasting Graves disease. CDR3 regions were amplified by Arm-PCR using iRepertoire HTBI primers to build TCR beta libraries. TCRdb used MiXCR to reprocess the multiplex PCR reads, holding one entry per CDR3 protein. The sample lists roughly 610,000 distinct CDR3 sequences; roughly 16% were seen once. Indicated time point: newly diagnosed GD, antithyroid drugs for less than 3 months. After RNA was extracted from PBMCs, the TCR library was made from it. This sample was shared with a second study, whose subject was T cells in Graves' hyperthyroidism and ophthalmopathy.

The sample here was peripheral blood mononuclear cells (PBMCs), taken at new diagnosis, from a patient treated with antithyroid drugs. These receptors were taken from a woman between 25 and 40 years old with Graves disease.

There are a few counts of this clonotype. The genes are TRBV29-1 and TRBJ2-5; D might be TRBD1 or TRBD2, each matching 5 bases. CDR3 length: 12 residues. The V gene's germline CDR1 is SQVTM and CDR2 ANQGSEA. V lost 7 bases and J 2 bases, leaving 11 bases between the germline ends. The CDR3 nucleotides read TGCAGCGCTGGGGACGGGCAAGAGACCCAGTACTTC. Translation: CSAGDGQETQYF. The entire variable domain, with the rest obtained from reference TRBV29-1 and TRBJ2-5, is as follows: SAVISQKPSRDICQRGTSLTIQCQVDSQVTMMFWYRQQPGQSLTLIATANQGSEATYESGFVIDKFPISRPNLTFSTLTVSNMSPEDSSIYLCSAGDGQETQYFGPGTRLLVL.

V is TRBV3-1 and J is TRBJ2-7; 9 nucleotides agree with TRBD1. V lost 5 bases to trimming and J lost 4 bases; unmatched junction nucleotides: 6. This CDR3 has 14 residues. Germline V gene data show CDR1 as LGHDT and CDR2 as YNNKEL (reference sequence). CDR3 in amino acids: CASSYYRGRYEQYF. CDR3 bases: TGTGCCAGCAGCTATTACAGGGGGCGTTACGAGCAGTACTTC.

V is TRBV24-1 and J is TRBJ2-1, with 9 bases lining up with TRBD2. The V gene's germline CDR1 is KGHDR and CDR2 SFDVKD. CDR3 length equals 19 residues. Trimming at V came to 5 bases and at J to 6 bases, leaving 19 bases not matched to a gene. The CDR3, as DNA: TGTGCCACCAGTGGCCCCATGCGGGAGGGGGGCCTCTGGCGCAATGAGCAGTTCTTC. Residues: CATSGPMREGGLWRNEQFF.

This clonotype was counted a few times. The germline gene is not matched at one end of the junction; a read error may be the cause. The genes are TRBV12-3 or TRBV12-4 and TRBJ1-3; weak D call: TRBD1 (5 bases). The CDR3 consists of 12 residues. CDR3 DNA: TGTGCCAGCAGTTTCGGGGGAGACACCACATATTTT. It yields the protein CASSFGGDTTYF.

This clonotype came up many times. The chain is built from TRBV6-1 and TRBJ1-1; a possible D gene is TRBD1 (5 bases). Germline-derived CDR1 and CDR2 are MNHNS and SASEGT. This CDR3 has 13 residues. Trimming left V 6 bases short and J 1 base short, with 9 bases between. DNA for the CDR3: TGTGCCAGCAGGACAGAAAGGAACACTGAAGCTTTCTTT. Protein product: CASRTERNTEAFF.

The sample holds many counts of this clonotype. The chain recombines TRBV28 with TRBJ2-5; TRBD1 aligns across 7 bases. Germline V gives CDR1 MDHEN, CDR2 SYDVKM. This CDR3 region has 19 residues. J lost 5 bases, V lost 3 bases, and 21 bases had no gene match. CDR3 coding DNA: TGTGCCAGCAGTTTTTTTCTATCCCGACCGGGACAGACGGATGAGACCCAGTACTTC. Its protein is CASSFFLSRPGQTDETQYF.

This clonotype was counted at least ten times. This chain links TRBV7-3 with TRBJ2-3; D is unresolved. This CDR3 is 13 amino acids long. The germline V gene encodes CDR1 SGHTA and CDR2 FQGTGA. Trimming cost V 3 bases and J 1 base, with 5 bases left between them. The CDR3 protein is CASSFVGTDTQYF. For the CDR3, the DNA is TGTGCCAGCAGCTTTGTAGGCACAGATACGCAGTATTTT.

This clonotype turned up a few times. DNA of the CDR3: TGCAGTGCTAGTGCCCTACCAACTAATGAAAAACTGTTTTTT. Protein product: CSASALPTNEKLFF. V gene TRBV20-1 combines with J gene TRBJ1-4; D uncertain. This CDR3 comprises 14 residues. Between the trimmed V and J ends, which lost 3 bases and 0 bases, there was a span of 8 bases. From germline, CDR1 is DFQATT and CDR2 SNEGSKA (reference sequence).

This clonotype was detected ten times or more. The chain is built from TRBV29-1 and TRBJ1-2; D gene ambiguous. V gave up 6 bases and J gave up 2 bases, with 4 bases separating them. CDR1 SQVTM and CDR2 ANQGSEA come from the germline V gene. The CDR3 contains 10 residues. The chain's CDR3 is CSVNNYGYTF. The DNA of the CDR3 is TGCAGCGTGAACAACTATGGCTACACCTTC.

On this clonotype: A read error may account for a junction end that differs from germline. This chain joins TRBV7-3 and TRBJ2-7; the D gene is possibly TRBD2 (5 bases). CDR3 length: 17 amino acids. Germline V lookup: CDR1 SGHTA, CDR2 FQGTGA. The CDR3 region is CASSLMRVTGDSYEQCF. The DNA for the CDR3 is TGTGCCAGCAGCTTAATGCGGGTGACGGGCGATAGCTACGAGCAGTGCTTC.